These 12 T cell receptor delta chains were all obtained from the same sample, sequenced in a study of gamma-delta chains in newborns, infants, children. TCRdb re-identified clones in the reads via CATT. The sample includes some 5,000 delta-chain clones, approximately 0.4% of them seen just once. Specimen: blood. These receptors were collected from a child who was a newborn, infant or young child, either healthy, febrile or measles-vaccinated (not recorded which).

Sample share makes this clone medium-sized. Distinct nucleotide sequences in the sample also encode this CDR3. The chain has TRDV2 and TRDJ1; 13 nucleotides line up with TRDD3. CDR1 is GEAIGNYY and CDR2 is EKD in the germline V gene. Trimming removed 3 bases from V and 4 bases from J; junction bases left unmatched: 7. This CDR3 is 16 amino acids long. This chain's CDR3 is CACDPLLGDTGDKLIF. The CDR3 coding sequence is TGTGCCTGTGACCCCTTACTGGGGGATACGGGCGATAAACTCATCTTT.

This clone was seen more than once but under ten times. The likely explanation is a read error, given a far larger clone one base away. V usage is TRDV2 and J usage is TRDJ3, with 13 bases matching TRDD3. The CDR3 totals 20 residues. The germline V gene has CDR1 GEAIGNYY and CDR2 EKD. CDR3 region: CACDTVLGDTHSWDARQMFF. CDR3 in DNA: TGTGCCTGTGACACCGTACTGGGGGATACGCACTCCTGGGACGCCCGACAGATGTTTTTC.

This clone was found a few times. A read error may explain this, as a much larger clone is one base away. The chain joins TRDV2 to TRDJ3; 11 bases are a match to TRDD3. Germline CDR1 is GEAIGNYY and CDR2 is EKD. This CDR3 has 22 residues. DNA of the CDR3: TGTGCCTGTGACACCGCGAACTCATGGGGGATACGCAAATCCTGGAACACCCGACAGATGTTTTTC. Amino acid sequence: CACDTANSWGIRKSWNTRQMFF.

By share, this clone counts as large. The same CDR3 is also encoded by other DNA sequences in this sample. This CDR3 is CACDTLGDTLTAQLFF. CDR3 in DNA: TGTGCCTGTGACACCCTGGGGGATACTTTGACAGCACAACTCTTCTTT. The gene calls are TRDV2 and TRDJ2, with 10 bases identical to TRDD3. After removal of 0 bases from V and 0 bases from J, the junction contained 0 bases not matched to a gene. The V gene's germline CDR1 is GEAIGNYY and CDR2 EKD. The CDR3 has 16 amino acids.

This clone turned up a few times. The junction does not match germline at one end; this may be a read error. This sequence joins TRDV2 and TRDJ3, with TRDD3 identical over 11 bases. Germline V gene lookup returns CDR1 GEAIGNYY and CDR2 EKD. The CDR3 spans 19 residues. The CDR3 sequence: CACDSAGGYMSWGTRQMFF. CDR3 DNA sequence: TGTGCCTGCGACTCCGCTGGGGGATACATGTCCTGGGGCACCCGACAGATGTTTTTC.

The table lists this clone with many counts. This chain links TRDV2 with TRDJ3; tentatively, D is TRDD3 (6 bases). Germline V gene sequence: CDR1 GEAIGNYY, CDR2 EKD. The CDR3 is 18 amino acids. V lost 3 bases, J lost 0 bases, and 14 bases lay in between. CDR3 protein: CACDPAGVSSWDTRQMFF. CDR3 in DNA: TGTGCCTGTGACCCGGCTGGGGTGAGCTCCTGGGACACCCGACAGATGTTTTTC.

This clone has only a few counts. A read error is the likely source, as a far larger clone sits one nucleotide away. The chain couples TRDV2 to TRDJ2, with 8 nucleotides matching TRDD3. CDR1 and CDR2 from the germline V gene are GEAIGNYY and EKD. The CDR3 is 15 residues long. J was trimmed by 1 base and V by 3 bases; bases with no gene match: 3. Here the CDR3 reads CACDVLGGLTAQLFF. For the CDR3, the DNA is TGTGCCTGTGACGTACTGGGGGGTTTGACAGCACAACTCTTCTTT.

Turning to this clone: TCRdb lists the protein of a much larger clone for this DNA, which differs at residue 4, so this is likely a read error; the protein given here is translated from the DNA itself. The chain links TRDV2 to TRDJ3, with 8 nucleotides matching TRDD3. This CDR3 is 18 amino acids long. V was pared by 5 bases and J by 0 bases, with 8 bases of the junction left unmatched. Germline CDR1 GEAIGNYY, CDR2 EKD. CDR3 sequence reads: CACVILGGSSWDTRQMFF. The CDR3, as DNA: TGTGCCTGTGTCATACTGGGGGGGAGCTCCTGGGACACCCGACAGATGTTTTTC.

This clone was seen only a few times. TCRdb attributes to this sequence the protein of a much larger clone, which differs from the DNA translation at residue 16; a read error is likely, and the protein displayed is translated from the DNA. The chain has TRDV2 and TRDJ3; 10 bases line up with TRDD3. This CDR3 is 19 amino acids long. Germline CDR1 GEAIGNYY, CDR2 EKD. CDR3 amino acids: CACDTGGYIGSWDTRRMFF. CDR3 bases: TGTGCCTGTGACACTGGGGGATACATAGGCTCCTGGGACACCCGACGGATGTTTTTC.

This clone was observed a handful of times. The protein in TCRdb stems from a much larger clone and differs at residue 6 from this DNA's translation, likely a read error; here the protein is translated from the DNA. This chain links TRDV2 with TRDJ3; 10 bases align to TRDD3. V dropped 0 bases and J dropped 3; count of bases not matched to a gene: 1. CDR3 length: 17 residues. CDR1 is GEAIGNYY and CDR2 is EKD in the germline V gene. The CDR3 reads CACDTRGIRWDTRQMFF. CDR3 sequence (DNA): TGTGCCTGTGACACCCGGGGGATACGCTGGGACACCCGACAGATGTTTTTC.

This clone was recorded a few times. A far larger clone is just one base off, so this is likely a read error. This chain uses TRDV2 with TRDJ3; 8 bases agree with TRDD3. CDR3 length equals 20 residues. Germline V lookup: CDR1 GEAIGNYY, CDR2 EKD. The junction had 11 bases not matched to a gene; V was cut back by 0 bases and J by 2 bases. The CDR3 nucleotides are TGTGCCTGTGACACCGTTGACTGGGGGTTCAGCCCCTGGGACACCCGACAGATGTTTTTC. Amino acid sequence: CACDTVDWGFSPWDTRQMFF.

This clone was counted between two and nine times. A far bigger clonotype differs at one base, so this is likely a read error. The chain combines TRDV2 with TRDJ3, with 12 bases aligning to TRDD3. From germline, CDR1 is GEAIGNYY and CDR2 EKD. This CDR3 has 21 residues. The CDR3 loop reads CACDTVAGGYASSWDARQMFF. The CDR3 DNA is TGTGCCTGTGACACCGTTGCTGGGGGATACGCAAGCTCCTGGGACGCCCGACAGATGTTTTTC.